A selection of T cell receptor beta chains follows, all from one sample in a study of shared clonotypes between healthy human individuals. Data came from immunoSEQ multiplex PCR; TCRdb stores just in-frame clones and leaves some out. This sample has about 710,000 clones, with around three quarters found just once. Material for sequencing was memory CD4+ T cells sorted from blood. The source of these receptors is a young woman in good health. CDR3s include the opening cysteine and the closing phenylalanine or tryptophan. D genes are given only for firm matches. Where a row states a size, it is once, few, many or the class of an expanded clone; other rows omit it.

j_call | clone_size | v_call | d_call | cdr3_nt | cdr3_aa
TRBJ1-3 | . | TRBV5-1 | . | TGCGCCAGCAGCCCGGGGACGTCTGGAAACACCATATATTTT | CASSPGTSGNTIYF
TRBJ2-1 | . | TRBV27 | TRBD1 | TGTGCCAGCAGTCCGCGAACAGGGGGTCGGGGCAATGAGCAGTTCTTC | CASSPRTGGRGNEQFF
TRBJ1-3 | . | TRBV14 | . | TGTGCCAGCAGCCAGGGACTCAGAAACACCATATATTTT | CASSQGLRNTIYF
TRBJ2-1 | . | TRBV19 | TRBD2 | TGTGCCAGTAGTATTAGGACTAGCGGCCACAATGAGCAGTTCTTC | CASSIRTSGHNEQFF
TRBJ1-1 | . | TRBV5-1 | . | TGCGCCAGCAGCTTGTTACAGGGAGGTGGCACTGAAGCTTTCTTT | CASSLLQGGGTEAFF
TRBJ2-2 | . | TRBV7-3 | . | TGTGCCAGCAGCTTAAGGGGAGGGACATCCGGGGAGCTGTTTTTT | CASSLRGGTSGELFF
TRBJ2-1 | . | TRBV5-1 | TRBD2 | TGCGCCAGCAGCCTTACTAGCGGTTCTTACAATGAGCAGTTCTTC | CASSLTSGSYNEQFF
TRBJ1-1 | once | TRBV11-2 | . | TGTGCCAGCAGCTTAGCGCCGAGGGGTAACACTGAAGCTTTCTTT | CASSLAPRGNTEAFF
TRBJ2-7 | . | TRBV30 | TRBD2 | TGTGCCTGGAGTAAGCGGGAGGGCTCGCAGTACTTC | CAWSKREGSQYF
TRBJ2-3 | . | TRBV27 | TRBD2 | TGTGCCAGCAGGGGGAGGGCCAACCCATACACAGATACGCAGTATTTT | CASRGRANPYTDTQYF
TRBJ1-5 | . | TRBV27 | TRBD1 | TGTGCCAGCAGTTTAATAGGGACAGGGGTCGGTAGCAATCAGCCCCAGCATTTT | CASSLIGTGVGSNQPQHF
TRBJ1-1 | once | TRBV7-8 | . | TGTGCCAGCAGACAGGCCGTTGACACTGAAGCTTTCTTT | CASRQAVDTEAFF
TRBJ2-7 | . | TRBV7-3 | TRBD2 | TGTGCCAGCAGCTTATTAGCGGGATCTTCCTACGAGCAGTACTTC | CASSLLAGSSYEQYF
TRBJ2-7 | . | TRBV6-6 | TRBD2 | TGTGCCAGTAGAGTAGCGACTAGCGGCAGATACGAGCAGTACTTC | CASRVATSGRYEQYF
TRBJ2-2 | . | TRBV7-3 | . | TGTGCCAGCAGCTTAATGCCCCCTGAGAACACCGGGGAGCTGTTTTTT | CASSLMPPENTGELFF
TRBJ1-1 | . | TRBV2 | . | TGTGCCAGCATTCTGAGCCCGACTACAGGTTTAGAAGCTTTCTTT | CASILSPTTGLEAFF
TRBJ2-1 | . | TRBV7-2 | TRBD2 | TGTGCCAGCAGCCTAGGACTAGCGGGAGTGAGTGAGCAGTTCTTC | CASSLGLAGVSEQFF
TRBJ2-5 | . | TRBV29-1 | . | TGCAGCGTTCCAAGGGGGGACGAGACCCAGTACTTC | CSVPRGDETQYF
TRBJ2-3 | . | TRBV7-9 | . | TGTGCCAGCAGCTTAGCCGGAACTTCTAGGAGCACAGATACGCAGTATTTT | CASSLAGTSRSTDTQYF
TRBJ1-1 | once | TRBV18 | TRBD1 | TGTGCCAGCTCCCCGGACAGGGAGAAATGGGGCACTGAAGCTTTCTTT | CASSPDREKWGTEAFF
TRBJ2-3 | . | TRBV27 | TRBD2 | TGTGCCAACTCAAGAGGGGCTAGCGGGAGAATGCCGCCCACAGATACGCAGTATTTT | CANSRGASGRMPPTDTQYF
TRBJ2-5 | once | TRBV5-1 | . | TGCGCCAGCAGCTTGGCAGGACACGACCAAGAGACCCAGTACTTC | CASSLAGHDQETQYF
TRBJ2-7 | . | TRBV14 | . | TGTGCCAGCAGCCAAGATAACAGCTACGAGCAGTACTTC | CASSQDNSYEQYF
TRBJ2-3 | . | TRBV2 | . | TGTGCCAGCAGTGATGTCGCGCAGCCGACCGCTACGCAGTATTTT | CASSDVAQPTATQYF
TRBJ1-5 | . | TRBV28 | TRBD1 | TGTGCCAGCAGTCCCTCTGACAGGGTAGATCAGCCCCAGCATTTT | CASSPSDRVDQPQHF
TRBJ1-2 | few | TRBV7-2 | TRBD1 | TGTGCCAGCAGCCCTCAGGGGGCAAGTGGCTACACCTTC | CASSPQGASGYTF
TRBJ2-2 | . | TRBV29-1 | . | TGCAGCGTTGTCGTTGGGACCTACACCGGGGAGCTGTTTTTT | CSVVVGTYTGELFF
TRBJ1-5 | few | TRBV4-3 | . | TGCGCCAGCAGCCAAGTAGCGGACAGACAGCCCCAGCATTTT | CASSQVADRQPQHF
TRBJ1-5 | . | TRBV4-2 | . | TGTGCCAGCAGCCAAGCTAGTGTCAGCAATCAGCCCCAGCATTTT | CASSQASVSNQPQHF
TRBJ1-4 | few | TRBV29-1 | . | TGCAGCGTTGTATTGCAGGGGAGTAATGAAAAACTGTTTTTT | CSVVLQGSNEKLFF
TRBJ2-5 | . | TRBV28 | TRBD1 | TGTGCCAGCAGGGACAGGTACCCAGAGACCCAGTACTTC | CASRDRYPETQYF
TRBJ1-2 | . | TRBV11-2 | . | TGTGCCAGCAGCTTAAGTCGGGGGGCTAACTATGGCTACACCTTC | CASSLSRGANYGYTF
TRBJ2-1 | . | TRBV4-2 | . | TGTGCCAGCAGCCGGAAGGGGTCTGGGGGGGCTGAGCAGTTCTTC | CASSRKGSGGAEQFF
TRBJ2-6 | . | TRBV7-2 | . | TGTGCCAGCAGTAACAATCTGGGTCGAAGCTCTGGGGCCAACGTCCTGACTTTC | CASSNNLGRSSGANVLTF
TRBJ2-1 | . | TRBV4-1 | TRBD2 | TGCGCCAGCAGCCCGCTATGGGGGCTAGCGGGAGGTCGGAATGAGCAGTTCTTC | CASSPLWGLAGGRNEQFF
TRBJ2-1 | many | TRBV28 | . | TGTGCCAGCAGTTTTAGTCAGCGGATGAACAATGAGCAGTTCTTC | CASSFSQRMNNEQFF
TRBJ2-1 | . | TRBV7-2 | . | TGTGCCAGCAGTAGGGACCTTCAGGGGGGTGAGCAGTTCTTC | CASSRDLQGGEQFF
TRBJ1-5 | . | TRBV5-1 | . | TGCGCCAGCAGCTTGGGGGGACGGATCAATCAGCCCCAGCATTTT | CASSLGGRINQPQHF
TRBJ1-5 | once | TRBV7-8 | TRBD1 | TGTGCCAGCAGCTTAGTATTAGGGACAGGGGGTGTCAATCAGCCCCAGCATTTT | CASSLVLGTGGVNQPQHF